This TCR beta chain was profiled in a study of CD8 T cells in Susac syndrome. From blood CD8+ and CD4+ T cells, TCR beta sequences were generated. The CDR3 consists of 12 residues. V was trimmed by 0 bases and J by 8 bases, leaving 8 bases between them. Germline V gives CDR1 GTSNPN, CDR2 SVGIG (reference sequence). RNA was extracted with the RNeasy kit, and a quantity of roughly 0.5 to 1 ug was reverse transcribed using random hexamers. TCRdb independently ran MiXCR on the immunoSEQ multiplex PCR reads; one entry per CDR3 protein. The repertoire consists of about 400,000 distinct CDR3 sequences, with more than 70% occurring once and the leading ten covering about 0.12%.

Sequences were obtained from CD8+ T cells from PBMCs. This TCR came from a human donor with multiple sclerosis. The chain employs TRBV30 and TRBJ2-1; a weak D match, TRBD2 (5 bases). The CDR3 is CAWSVGGYEQFF. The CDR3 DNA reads TGTGCCTGGAGTGTAGGCGGGTATGAGCAGTTCTTC. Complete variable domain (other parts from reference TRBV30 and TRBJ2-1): SQTIHQWPATLVQPVGSPLSLECTVEGTSNPNLYWYRQAAGRGLQLLFYSVGIGQISSEVPQNLSASRPQDRQFILSSKKLLLSDSGFYLCAWSVGGYEQFFGPGTRLTVL.